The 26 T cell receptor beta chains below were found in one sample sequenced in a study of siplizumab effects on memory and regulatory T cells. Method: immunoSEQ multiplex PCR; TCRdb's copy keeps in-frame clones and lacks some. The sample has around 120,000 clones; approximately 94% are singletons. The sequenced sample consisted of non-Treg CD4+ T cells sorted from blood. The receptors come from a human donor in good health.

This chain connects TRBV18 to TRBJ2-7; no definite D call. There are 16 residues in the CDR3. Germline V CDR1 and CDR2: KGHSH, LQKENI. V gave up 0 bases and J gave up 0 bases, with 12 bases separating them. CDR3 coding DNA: TGTGCCAGCTCACCACCCCCCTTGGAAGTCTCCTACGAGCAGTACTTC. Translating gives CASSPPPLEVSYEQYF.

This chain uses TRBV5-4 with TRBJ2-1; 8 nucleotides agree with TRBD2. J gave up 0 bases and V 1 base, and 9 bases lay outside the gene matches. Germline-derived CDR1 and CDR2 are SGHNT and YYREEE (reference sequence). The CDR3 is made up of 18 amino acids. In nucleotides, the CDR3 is TGTGCCAGCAGCTTGCCTACTAGCGGTATAACCTCCTACAATGAGCAGTTCTTC. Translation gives CASSLPTSGITSYNEQFF.

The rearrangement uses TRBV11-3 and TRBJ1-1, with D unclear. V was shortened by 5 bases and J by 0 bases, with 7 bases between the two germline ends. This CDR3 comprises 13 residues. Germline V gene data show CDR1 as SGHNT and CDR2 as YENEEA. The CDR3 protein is CASSEGLNTEAFF. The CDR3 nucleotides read TGTGCCAGCAGCGAAGGGCTGAACACTGAAGCTTTCTTT. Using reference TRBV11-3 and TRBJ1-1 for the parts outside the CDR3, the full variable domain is EAGVVQSPRYKIIEKKQPVAFWCNPISGHNTLYWYLQNLGQGPELLIRYENEEAVDDSQLPKDRFSAERLKGVDSTLKIQPAELGDSAVYLCASSEGLNTEAFFGQGTRLTVV.

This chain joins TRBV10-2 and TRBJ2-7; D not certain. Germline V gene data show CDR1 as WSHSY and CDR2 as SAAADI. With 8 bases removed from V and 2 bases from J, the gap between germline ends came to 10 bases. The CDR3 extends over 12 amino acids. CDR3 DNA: TGCGCCAGCGGGAAATCCCCCTACGAGCAGTACTTC. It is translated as CASGKSPYEQYF.

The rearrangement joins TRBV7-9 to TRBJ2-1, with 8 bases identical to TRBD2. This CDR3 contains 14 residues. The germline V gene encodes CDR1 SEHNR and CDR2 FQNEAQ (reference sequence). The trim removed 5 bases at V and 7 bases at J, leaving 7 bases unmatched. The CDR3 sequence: CASSPLQRGNEQFF. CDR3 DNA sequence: TGTGCCAGCAGCCCCCTACAGCGGGGGAATGAGCAGTTCTTC.

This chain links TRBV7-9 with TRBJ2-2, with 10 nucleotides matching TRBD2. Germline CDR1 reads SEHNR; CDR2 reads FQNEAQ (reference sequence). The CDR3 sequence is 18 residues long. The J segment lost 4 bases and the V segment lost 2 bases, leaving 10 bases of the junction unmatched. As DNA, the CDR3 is TGTGCCAGCAGCTTACGACCAGCGGGAGGGCCGCTCACCGGGGAGCTGTTTTTT. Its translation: CASSLRPAGGPLTGELFF.

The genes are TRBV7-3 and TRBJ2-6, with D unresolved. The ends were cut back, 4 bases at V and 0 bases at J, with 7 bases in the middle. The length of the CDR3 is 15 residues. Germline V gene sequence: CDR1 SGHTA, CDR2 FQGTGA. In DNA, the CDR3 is TGTGCCAGCAGCTCCTATAGCTCTGGGGCCAACGTCCTGACTTTC. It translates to CASSSYSSGANVLTF. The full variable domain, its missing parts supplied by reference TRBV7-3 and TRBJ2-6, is GAGVSQTPSNKVTEKGKYVELRCDPISGHTALYWYRQSLGQGPEFLIYFQGTGAADDSGLPNDRFFAVRPEGSVSTLKIQRTERGDSAVYLCASSSYSSGANVLTFGAGSRLTVL.

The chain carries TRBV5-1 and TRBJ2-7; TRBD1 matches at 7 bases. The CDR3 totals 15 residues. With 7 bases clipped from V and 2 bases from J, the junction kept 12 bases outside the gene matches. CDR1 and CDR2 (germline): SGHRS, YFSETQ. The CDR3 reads CASRESTGTAYEQYF. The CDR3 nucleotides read TGCGCCAGCCGAGAATCGACAGGGACGGCCTACGAGCAGTACTTC.

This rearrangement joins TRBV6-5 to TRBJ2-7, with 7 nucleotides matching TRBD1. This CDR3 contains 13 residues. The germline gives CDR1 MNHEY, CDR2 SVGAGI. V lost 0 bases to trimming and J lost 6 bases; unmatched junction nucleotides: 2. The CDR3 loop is CASSYSGDSEQYF. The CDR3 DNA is TGTGCCAGCAGTTACTCGGGGGACAGCGAGCAGTACTTC.

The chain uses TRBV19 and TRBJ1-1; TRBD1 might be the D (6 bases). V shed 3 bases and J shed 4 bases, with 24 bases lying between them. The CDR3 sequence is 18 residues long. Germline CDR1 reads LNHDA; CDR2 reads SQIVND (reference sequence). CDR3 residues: CASSISGTRVTQGTEAFF. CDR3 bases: TGTGCCAGTAGTATCTCCGGGACAAGGGTCACCCAGGGCACTGAAGCTTTCTTT.

The CDR3 reads CASSYSLTRTDSPLHF. CDR3 nucleotide sequence: TGTGCCAGCAGTTACTCCTTGACGCGGACTGATTCACCCCTCCACTTT. The rearrangement links TRBV6-5 to TRBJ1-6; no firm D call. CDR3 size: 16 residues. The V end lost 0 bases, the J end lost 8 bases, and 14 bases lay between the germline ends. Germline lookup yields CDR1 MNHEY and CDR2 SVGAGI.

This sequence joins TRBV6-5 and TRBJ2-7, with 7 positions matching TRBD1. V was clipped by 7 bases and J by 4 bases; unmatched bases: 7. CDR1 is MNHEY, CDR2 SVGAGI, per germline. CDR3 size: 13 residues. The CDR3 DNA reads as TGTGCCAGCATGGGGACAGCAAGTTACGAGCAGTACTTC. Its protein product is CASMGTASYEQYF.

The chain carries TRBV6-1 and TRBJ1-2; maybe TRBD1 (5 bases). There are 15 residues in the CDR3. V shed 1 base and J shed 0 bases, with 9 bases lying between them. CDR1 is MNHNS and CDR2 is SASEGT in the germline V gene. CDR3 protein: CASSEGAGPNYGYTF. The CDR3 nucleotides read TGTGCCAGCAGTGAAGGGGCAGGGCCTAACTATGGCTACACCTTC.

The CDR3 nucleotides read TGCGCCAGCAGTGACCTAAACAATGAGCAGTTCTTC. Its protein is CASSDLNNEQFF. The genes are TRBV10-2 and TRBJ2-1, with D hard to call. CDR3 length equals 12 residues. Germline V gene sequence: CDR1 WSHSY, CDR2 SAAADI. V dropped 3 bases and J dropped 5 bases, with 5 bases sitting between them.

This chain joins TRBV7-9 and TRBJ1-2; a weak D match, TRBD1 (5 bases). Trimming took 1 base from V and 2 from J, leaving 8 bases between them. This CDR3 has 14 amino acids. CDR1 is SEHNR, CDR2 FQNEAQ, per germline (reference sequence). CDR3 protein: CASSLEGLNYGYTF. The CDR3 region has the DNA TGTGCCAGCAGCTTAGAGGGACTGAACTATGGCTACACCTTC.

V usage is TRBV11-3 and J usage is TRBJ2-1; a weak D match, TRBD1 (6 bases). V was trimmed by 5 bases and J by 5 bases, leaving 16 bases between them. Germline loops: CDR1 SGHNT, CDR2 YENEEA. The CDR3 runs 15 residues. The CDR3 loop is CASSRGQNGDNEQFF. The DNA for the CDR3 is TGTGCCAGCAGCCGCGGACAGAACGGGGACAATGAGCAGTTCTTC.

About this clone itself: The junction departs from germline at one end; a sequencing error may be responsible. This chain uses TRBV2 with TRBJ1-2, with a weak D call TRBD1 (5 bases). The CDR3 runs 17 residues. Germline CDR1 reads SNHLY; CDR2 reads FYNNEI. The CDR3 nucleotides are TGTGCCAGCAGCGAAGCGGGACGATGGAGTGCTAACTATGGCTACACCTTC. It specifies CASSEAGRWSANYGYTF.

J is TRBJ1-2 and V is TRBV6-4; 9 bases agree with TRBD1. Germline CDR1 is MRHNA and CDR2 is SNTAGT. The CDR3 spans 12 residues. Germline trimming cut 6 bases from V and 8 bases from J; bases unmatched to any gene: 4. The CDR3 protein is CASSEQGAGYTF. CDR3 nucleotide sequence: TGTGCCAGCAGCGAACAGGGGGCGGGCTACACCTTC.

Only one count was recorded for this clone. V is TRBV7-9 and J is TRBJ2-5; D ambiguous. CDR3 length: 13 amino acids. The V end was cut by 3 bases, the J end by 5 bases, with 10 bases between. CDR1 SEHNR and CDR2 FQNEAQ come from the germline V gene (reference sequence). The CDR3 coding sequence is TGTGCCAGCAGCTTCTCCGGGCGGGAGACCCAGTACTTC. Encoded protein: CASSFSGRETQYF.

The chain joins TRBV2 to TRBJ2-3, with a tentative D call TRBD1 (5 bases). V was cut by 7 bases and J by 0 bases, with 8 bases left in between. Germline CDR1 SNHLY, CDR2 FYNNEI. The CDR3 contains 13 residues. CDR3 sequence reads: CASKQGSTDTQYF. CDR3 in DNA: TGTGCCAGCAAGCAGGGAAGCACAGATACGCAGTATTTT.

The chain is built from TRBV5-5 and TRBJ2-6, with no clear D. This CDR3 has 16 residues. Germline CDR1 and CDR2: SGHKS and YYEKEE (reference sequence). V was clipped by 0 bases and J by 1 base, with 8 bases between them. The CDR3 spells CASSLVINSGANVLTF. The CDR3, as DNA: TGTGCCAGCAGCTTGGTTATCAATTCTGGGGCCAACGTCCTGACTTTC. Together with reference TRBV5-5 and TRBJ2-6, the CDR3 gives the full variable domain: DAGVTQSPTHLIKTRGQQVTLRCSPISGHKSVSWYQQVLGQGPQFIFQYYEKEERGRGNFPDRFSARQFPNYSSELNVNALLLGDSALYLCASSLVINSGANVLTFGAGSRLTVL.

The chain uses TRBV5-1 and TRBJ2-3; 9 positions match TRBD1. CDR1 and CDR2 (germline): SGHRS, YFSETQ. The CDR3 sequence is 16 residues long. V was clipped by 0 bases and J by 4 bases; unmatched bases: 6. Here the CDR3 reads CASSLAGTGRSDTQYF. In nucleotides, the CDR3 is TGCGCCAGCAGCTTGGCCGGGACAGGGCGGTCAGATACGCAGTATTTT.

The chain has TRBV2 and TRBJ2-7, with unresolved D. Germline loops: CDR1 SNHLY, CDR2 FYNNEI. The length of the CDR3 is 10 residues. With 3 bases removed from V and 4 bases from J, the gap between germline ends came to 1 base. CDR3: CASSEYEQYF. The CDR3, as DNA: TGTGCCAGCAGTGAGTACGAGCAGTACTTC.

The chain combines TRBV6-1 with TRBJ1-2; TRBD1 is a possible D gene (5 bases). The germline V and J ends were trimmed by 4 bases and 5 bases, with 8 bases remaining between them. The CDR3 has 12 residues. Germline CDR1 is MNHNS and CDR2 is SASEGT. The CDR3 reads CASSGTSYGYTF. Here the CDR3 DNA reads TGTGCCAGCAGTGGGACATCGTATGGCTACACCTTC.

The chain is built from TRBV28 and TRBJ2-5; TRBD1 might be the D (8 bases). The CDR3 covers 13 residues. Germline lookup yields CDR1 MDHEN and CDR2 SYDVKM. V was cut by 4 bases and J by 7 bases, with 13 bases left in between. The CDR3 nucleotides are TGTGCCAGCAGTTCGACAGGGGAGGGGACCCAGTACTTC. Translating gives CASSSTGEGTQYF.

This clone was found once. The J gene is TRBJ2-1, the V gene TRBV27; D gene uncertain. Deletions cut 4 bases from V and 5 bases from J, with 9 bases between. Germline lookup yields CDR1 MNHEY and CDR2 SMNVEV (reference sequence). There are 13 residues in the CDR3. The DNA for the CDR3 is TGTGCCAGCAGTTACAACGGTCACAATGAGCAGTTCTTC. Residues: CASSYNGHNEQFF.